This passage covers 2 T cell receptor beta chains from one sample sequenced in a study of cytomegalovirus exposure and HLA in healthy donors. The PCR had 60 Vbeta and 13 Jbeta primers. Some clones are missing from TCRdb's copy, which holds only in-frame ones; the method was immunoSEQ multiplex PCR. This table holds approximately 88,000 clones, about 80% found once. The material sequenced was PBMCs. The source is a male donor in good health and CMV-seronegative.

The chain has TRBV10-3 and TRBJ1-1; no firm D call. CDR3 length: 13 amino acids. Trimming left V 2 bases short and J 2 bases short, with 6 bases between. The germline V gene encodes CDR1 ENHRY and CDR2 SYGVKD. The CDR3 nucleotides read TGTGCCATCAGTGAGAGCTTTAACACTGAAGCTTTCTTT. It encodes CAISESFNTEAFF.

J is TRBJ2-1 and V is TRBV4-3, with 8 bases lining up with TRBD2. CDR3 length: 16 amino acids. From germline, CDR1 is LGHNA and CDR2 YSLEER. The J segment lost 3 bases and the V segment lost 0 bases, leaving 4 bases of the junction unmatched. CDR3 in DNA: TGCGCCAGCAGCCAAGATATGAGCGGGAGCTACAATGAGCAGTTCTTC. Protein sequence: CASSQDMSGSYNEQFF.